This TCR beta chain is from a study of post-analysis software for immune sequencing data. Study-level points and caveats: The study found TRBV5-6, TRBV5-1 and TRBV20-1 among a few TRBV segments more frequent in patients than controls.

Unique molecular identifiers were present in the TCR beta cDNA libraries. One entry per CDR3 protein, called by TCRdb with MiXCR from the PCR reads. The table lists about 810,000 distinct CDR3 sequences, around 53% of them singletons. This clonotype was recorded once. Its antigen remains unidentified. Germline-derived CDR1 and CDR2 are SGHKS and YYEKEE (reference sequence). The CDR3 runs 14 residues. This clonotype originated in a girl between 5 and 17 years old with multiple sclerosis. Sequences were obtained from blood. This chain links TRBV5-5 with TRBJ2-4, with D hard to call. The end of the DNA aligns better with TRBJ2-7, so the J call may be wrong. CDR3 amino acids: CASSWWGNSYEQYF. DNA of the CDR3: TGTGCCAGCAGTTGGTGGGGAAACTCCTACGAGCAGTACTTC.